Included here is one T cell receptor beta chain sequence, with context. Its antigen is unidentified. These data belong to a study of glioma-infiltrating T cells. Whole-study context: Low-grade gliomas were grade II; glioblastomas were grade IV at initial diagnosis. Before surgery, glioma patients received dexamethasone for at most six days. About one million peripheral T cells were targeted at roughly 4- to 11-fold coverage.

Findings and limits, study-wide: Gliomas, especially low-grade, showed above-expected tissue-blood divergence; non-neoplastic patients showed below.

The iRepertoire nested amplicon-rescue multiplex PCR amplified TCR alpha and beta CDR3s from RNA. TCRdb reprocessed the multiplex PCR reads via MiXCR and lists one record per CDR3 protein. The profile shows about 400,000 distinct CDR3 sequences, 41% of them singletons. V was trimmed by 7 bases and J by 0 bases, leaving 16 bases between them. This CDR3 comprises 15 residues. Per germline, CDR1 MDHEN and CDR2 SYDVKM. The receptor was isolated from a human donor with low-grade glioma or glioblastoma, undergoing nonglioma brain surgery, or in good health (not recorded which). Sequencing was done on a sample of glioma tissue, nonneoplastic brain tissue, or PBMCs (not recorded which). The chain recombines TRBV28 with TRBJ2-7, with a weak D call TRBD2 (7 bases). The CDR3 region is CASTTGGGGSYEQYF. As DNA, the CDR3 is TGTGCCAGCACCACGGGAGGAGGGGGCTCCTACGAGCAGTACTTC. The full variable domain, in which reference TRBV28 and TRBJ2-7 provide the parts outside the CDR3, is DVKVTQSSRYLVKRTGEKVFLECVQDMDHENMFWYRQDPGLGLRLIYFSYDVKMKEKGDIPEGYSVSREKKERFSLILESASTNQTSMYLCASTTGGGGSYEQYFGPGTRLTVT.